This TCR beta chain was recorded in a study of OX40 agonist ivuxolimab in advanced cancers. Across the whole study: Therapy given before enrollment (anti-PD-1, anti-PD-L1 or anti-CTLA-4) was allowed, and 40% had some.

V shed 0 bases and J shed 4 bases, with 7 bases lying between them. Germline-derived CDR1 and CDR2 are SGHTA and FQGTGA. The CDR3 runs 13 residues. TCRdb's copy holds only in-frame clones and misses some; the assay was immunoSEQ multiplex PCR. The table includes some 45,000 clones, roughly 82% detected once. Study results and limitations: People who partly responded at 0.1-3.0 mg/kg had some of the least clonal expansion seen. On average, CD8+ T cells showed a greater number of expanded clones than CD4+.

In the case of this clone: Antigen specificity is unknown.

The rearrangement uses TRBV7-3 and TRBJ2-7; D gene unclear. The sequencing here drew on CD4+ or CD8+ T cells sorted from blood, taken in a trial of the OX40 agonist ivuxolimab. The receptor was isolated from an adult with an advanced solid tumor such as melanoma, head and neck, liver or kidney cancer. The DNA of the CDR3 is TGTGCCAGCAGCTTAACTAACAGTTACGAGCAGTACTTC. As protein: CASSLTNSYEQYF.